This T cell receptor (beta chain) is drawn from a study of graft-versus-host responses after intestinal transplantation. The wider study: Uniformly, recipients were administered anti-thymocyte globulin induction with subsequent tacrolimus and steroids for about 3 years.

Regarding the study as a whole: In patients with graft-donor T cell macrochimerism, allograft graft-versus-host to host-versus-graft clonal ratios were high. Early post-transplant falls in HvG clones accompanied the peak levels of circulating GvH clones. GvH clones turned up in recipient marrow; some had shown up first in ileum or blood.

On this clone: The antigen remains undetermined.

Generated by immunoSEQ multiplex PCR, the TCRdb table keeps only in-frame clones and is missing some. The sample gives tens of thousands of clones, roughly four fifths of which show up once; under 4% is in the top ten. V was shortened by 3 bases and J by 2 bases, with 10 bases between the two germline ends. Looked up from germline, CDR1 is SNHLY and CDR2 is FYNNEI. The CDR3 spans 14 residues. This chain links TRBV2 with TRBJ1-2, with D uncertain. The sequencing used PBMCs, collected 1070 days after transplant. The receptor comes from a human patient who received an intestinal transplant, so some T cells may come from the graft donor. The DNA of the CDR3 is TGTGCCAGCAGTGAGGGTCGGGGAAACTATGGCTACACCTTC. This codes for CASSEGRGNYGYTF.